The next 12 T cell receptor beta chains were all read from a single sample in a study of cytomegalovirus exposure and HLA in healthy donors. Assay used: immunoSEQ multiplex PCR; TCRdb lists only in-frame clones, some missing. The sample has roughly 130,000 clones, about nine tenths seen once. Sequenced input: PBMCs. The receptors stem from a young man in good health and CMV-seronegative.

This chain uses TRBV4-3 with TRBJ1-5; 7 bases are a match to TRBD1. Germline CDR1 LGHNA, CDR2 YSLEER. The CDR3 sequence is 19 residues long. The V gene end was trimmed by 2 bases and the J gene end by 0 bases; junction bases not matched to a gene: 13. CDR3 amino acids: CASSQKMETGRYSNQPQHF. CDR3 bases: TGCGCCAGCAGCCAAAAAATGGAGACAGGGAGATATAGCAATCAGCCCCAGCATTTT.

The chain combines TRBV6-1 with TRBJ2-1; 8 bases line up with TRBD2. V shed 8 bases, J shed 7 bases, and the junction held 10 bases outside the gene matches. Germline CDR1 and CDR2: MNHNS and SASEGT. The CDR3 is made up of 14 amino acids. Written as DNA, the CDR3 is TGTGCCAGCTCCGGGACTAGTCTTTCTAATGAGCAGTTCTTC. It encodes CASSGTSLSNEQFF.

The rearrangement uses TRBV9 and TRBJ2-7; a weak D match, TRBD1 (6 bases). Trimming shortened V by 0 bases and J by 3 bases, and 10 bases separated the two germline ends. Germline CDR1 SGDLS, CDR2 YYNGEE. The CDR3 length is 14 residues. Here the CDR3 DNA reads TGTGCCAGCAGCGTAGACGTCAGGGGCTACGAGCAGTACTTC. Protein product: CASSVDVRGYEQYF.

The chain links TRBV7-9 to TRBJ2-7; D possibly corresponds to TRBD1 (5 bases). The CDR3 extends over 15 amino acids. The V gene's germline CDR1 is SEHNR and CDR2 FQNEAQ (reference sequence). Deletions cut 3 bases from V and 1 base from J, with 13 bases between. The CDR3 DNA sequence: TGTGCCAGCAGCTTGGGGCCGGTGCGTTCCTACGAGCAGTACTTC. Its protein product is CASSLGPVRSYEQYF.

CDR3 in DNA: TGTGCCAGCAGCCTTAGCGGGAGCACAGATACGCAGTATTTT. Translation: CASSLSGSTDTQYF. J is TRBJ2-3 and V is TRBV7-6, with 7 bases identical to TRBD2. After removal of 5 bases from V and 0 bases from J, the junction contained 2 bases not matched to a gene. CDR1 is SGHVS and CDR2 is FNYEAQ in the germline V gene. This CDR3 region has 14 residues. Drawing the rest from reference TRBV7-6 and TRBJ2-3, the complete variable domain is GAGVSQSPRYKVTKRGQDVALRCDPISGHVSLYWYRQALGQGPEFLTYFNYEAQQDKSGLPNDRFSAERPEGSISTLTIQRTEQRDSAMYRCASSLSGSTDTQYFGPGTRLTVL.

With regard to this clone: Within the sample, other DNA sequences also encode this same CDR3. The chain has TRBV5-1 and TRBJ1-1; D is uncertain. Germline-derived CDR1 and CDR2 are SGHRS and YFSETQ. Trimming shortened V by 1 base and J by 1 base, and 5 bases separated the two germline ends. The CDR3 is made up of 13 amino acids. CDR3: CASSLMRNTEAFF. CDR3 bases: TGCGCCAGCAGCTTGATGAGGAACACTGAAGCTTTCTTT.

The chain carries TRBV10-3 and TRBJ2-7, with 7 bases aligning to TRBD1. Germline trimming cut 8 bases from V and 4 bases from J; bases unmatched to any gene: 11. Germline CDR1 reads ENHRY; CDR2 reads SYGVKD. The CDR3 runs 14 residues. The CDR3 spells CAIGAGTDDYEQYF. The CDR3 region has the DNA TGTGCCATCGGGGCCGGGACAGACGATTACGAGCAGTACTTC.

This chain links TRBV5-5 with TRBJ2-7; 8 bases agree with TRBD1. V dropped 6 bases and J dropped 6; count of bases not matched to a gene: 14. The CDR3 has 15 amino acids. Germline V gives CDR1 SGHKS, CDR2 YYEKEE (reference sequence). DNA for the CDR3: TGTGCCAGCAATGTCGCGGTTGACAGGGGTGGCGAGCAGTACTTC. Translated, it gives CASNVAVDRGGEQYF.

This clone showed up just once. This chain links TRBV6-1 with TRBJ1-5; D perhaps matches TRBD1 (6 bases). The V end was cut by 6 bases, the J end by 4 bases, with 13 bases between. The CDR3 consists of 14 residues. Germline V lookup: CDR1 MNHNS, CDR2 SASEGT. The CDR3 bases are TGTGCCAGCAGCGCAAGCCAGGGGAATCAGCCCCAGCATTTT. The encoded protein is CASSASQGNQPQHF.

The rearrangement joins TRBV6-5 to TRBJ1-4; possible D gene TRBD1, 5 bases. The V end was cut by 2 bases, the J end by 4 bases, with 11 bases between. The CDR3 loop spans 15 amino acids. From germline, CDR1 is MNHEY and CDR2 SVGAGI. The CDR3 nucleotides read TGTGCCAGCAGTTACGTAGACCAGGGTAATGAAAAACTGTTTTTT. Its translation: CASSYVDQGNEKLFF.

The rearrangement links TRBV25-1 to TRBJ2-1; D perhaps matches TRBD2 (6 bases). V was clipped by 1 base and J by 1 base, with 11 bases between them. The CDR3 covers 16 residues. Germline CDR1 MGHDK, CDR2 SYGVNS. The CDR3: CASSESTGESYNEQFF. In DNA form, the CDR3 reads TGTGCCAGCAGTGAATCCACGGGAGAGTCCTACAATGAGCAGTTCTTC.

CDR3 DNA: TGTGCCAGCAGGCCCCGGGGCTCTGGAAACACCATATATTTT. Translation gives CASRPRGSGNTIYF. The chain recombines TRBV6-1 with TRBJ1-3; no reliable D call. The germline V and J ends were trimmed by 6 bases and 0 bases, with 9 bases remaining between them. In germline, CDR1 is MNHNS, CDR2 SASEGT. CDR3 length: 14 residues.